This record covers a single T cell receptor (beta chain). RNA transcripts provided the source from which TCR beta CDR3 regions were amplified. During a first-round RT-PCR of the TCR CDR3, the HTBI primer set was used. TCRdb redid the calling of the multiplex PCR reads with MiXCR, one entry per CDR3 protein. The data show approximately 570,000 distinct CDR3 sequences, with less than 20% seen just once and roughly 50% held by the top ten. The V gene's germline CDR1 is MNHNS and CDR2 SASEGT. With V trimmed by 6 bases and J by 2 bases, 4 bases remained unmatched. The CDR3 has 14 amino acids. These data come from a study of T cells in Graves' hyperthyroidism and ophthalmopathy. For ophthalmopathy patients, the Clinical Activity Score was at least 3 and the NOSPECS grade at least 4; duration was under 3 months.

The receptor was derived from a man in his forties with Graves' ophthalmopathy. The specimen sequenced was blood. The V gene is TRBV6-1, the J gene TRBJ2-5; 9 bases fit TRBD2. CDR3 coding DNA: TGTGCCAGCAGAATAGCGGGGGTTCAAGAGACCCAGTACTTC. Its protein product is CASRIAGVQETQYF.